The following is a TCR beta chain sequence with its context. Antigen unknown. The deep-level immunoSEQ assay was used. Sequencing was performed with immunoSEQ multiplex PCR; in TCRdb, only in-frame clones are kept and a portion is missing. This repertoire shows under 850,000 clones, 80% to 95% found once; its top ten account for around 24%. This record belongs to a study of shared clonotypes between healthy human individuals. Overall study results and limits: Donor scarcity curtailed the genetic and exposure-history diversity represented herein. Clonotypes shared by all four donors outscored non-shared clonotypes in generation probability. Rarefaction showed that sequencing of sorted subsets was incomplete (despite large depth).

Naive CD8 cells comprised CD45RO-negative, CCR7-positively selected cells, excluding terminally differentiated effector memory CD45RA+ cells. Germline assignment: CDR1 SGHVS and CDR2 FQNEAQ. V lost 0 bases to trimming and J lost 6 bases, with 9 bases between them. CDR3 length: 14 amino acids. The specimen was naive CD8+ T cells sorted from blood. The rearrangement joins TRBV7-8 to TRBJ1-5; tentatively, D is TRBD1 (5 bases). The source of this sequence is a man aged 25-40 years in good health. The CDR3 DNA follows: TGTGCCAGCAGCTTAGCCCCAGGGTCTCAGCCCCAGCATTTT. It is translated as CASSLAPGSQPQHF.